This is a list of T cell receptor beta chains from one sample in a study of blood T cell repertoires in COVID-19. Libraries were prepared by immunoSEQ multiplex PCR; TCRdb keeps only in-frame clonotypes and omits some of them. The sample consists of roughly 80,000 clones, around 84% of them appearing once. The sample consisted of peripheral blood. The receptor set was obtained from a human donor in a cohort sampled during active COVID-19. Each CDR3 is given with its conserved first and last residue. The D gene is left open where the match is weak. Only part of the rows carry a size: once, few, many, or a class if the clone is expanded.

v_gene	d_gene	abundance	j_gene	CDR3aa	CDR3nt
TRBV7-2	TRBD1	NA	TRBJ2-3	CASSRDRGRTDTQYF	TGTGCCAGCAGCCGGGACAGGGGGCGCACAGATACGCAGTATTTT
TRBV11-1	NA	NA	TRBJ2-2	CASSLERYTGELFF	TGTGCCAGCAGCCTTGAGCGGTACACCGGGGAGCTGTTTTTT
TRBV24-1	TRBD2	NA	TRBJ2-3	CATSDPSGGKDTQYF	TGTGCCACCAGTGACCCTAGCGGGGGGAAGGATACGCAGTATTTT
TRBV28	NA	NA	TRBJ2-7	CATDSSYEQYF	TGTGCCACCGACAGCTCCTACGAGCAGTACTTC
TRBV28	NA	NA	TRBJ1-4	CASSTGQFNEKLFF	TGTGCCAGCAGCACAGGACAGTTTAATGAAAAACTGTTTTTT
TRBV27	TRBD2	NA	TRBJ2-3	CASSLYAGVTDTQYF	TGTGCCAGCAGTTTATATGCGGGAGTGACAGATACGCAGTATTTT
TRBV5-4	TRBD2	NA	TRBJ2-1	CASSWELAGVYNEQFF	TGTGCCAGCAGCTGGGAACTAGCGGGGGTATACAATGAGCAGTTCTTC
TRBV7-9	TRBD1	NA	TRBJ1-5	CAIPDRVKYNQPQHF	TGTGCCATCCCCGACAGGGTGAAATACAATCAGCCCCAGCATTTT
TRBV29-1	NA	NA	TRBJ2-7	CSVEQRSGQYF	TGCAGCGTTGAACAGCGTTCGGGTCAGTACTTC
TRBV3-1/TRBV3-2	NA	NA	TRBJ1-2	CASSHWGENYGYTF	TGTGCCAGCAGCCATTGGGGGGAAAACTATGGCTACACCTTC
TRBV6-6	NA	NA	TRBJ1-2	CASRRGGGGGYTF	TGTGCCAGCAGACGCGGTGGGGGCGGGGGCTACACCTTC
TRBV9	TRBD2	few	TRBJ2-1	CASSLVSSGSSEQFF	TGTGCCAGCAGCCTAGTGTCTAGCGGGAGCTCTGAGCAGTTCTTC
TRBV10-3	TRBD2	once	TRBJ2-7	CAIGTSGSYEQYF	TGTGCCATAGGGACTAGCGGGAGTTACGAGCAGTACTTC
TRBV30	NA	NA	TRBJ1-6	CAWSADGDSPLHF	TGTGCCTGGAGTGCCGACGGAGATTCACCCCTCCACTTT
TRBV29-1	TRBD1	NA	TRBJ2-5	CSVTPGTGAGETQYF	TGCAGCGTCACCCCCGGGACAGGGGCGGGGGAGACCCAGTACTTC
TRBV6-5	NA	NA	TRBJ1-5	CASSSGGNQPQHF	TGTGCCAGCAGTTCTGGGGGGAATCAGCCCCAGCATTTT
TRBV7-2	TRBD1	once	TRBJ1-5	CASSGTGPPNQPQHF	TGTGCCAGCAGCGGGACAGGCCCCCCCAATCAGCCCCAGCATTTT
TRBV2	NA	NA	TRBJ1-2	CASAGEVGYTF	TGTGCCAGTGCGGGGGAAGTAGGCTACACCTTC
TRBV5-4	NA	NA	TRBJ2-7	CASSPSLMTAEGQYF	TGTGCCAGCAGCCCATCTCTAATGACAGCGGAGGGGCAGTACTTC
TRBV7-2	TRBD1	NA	TRBJ1-5	CASSGDRAHQPQHF	TGTGCCAGCAGCGGGGACAGGGCACATCAGCCCCAGCATTTT
TRBV6-5	NA	few	TRBJ2-1	CASSHRAYNEQFF	TGTGCCAGCAGCCACAGGGCCTACAATGAGCAGTTCTTC
TRBV19	NA	few	TRBJ1-1	CASSIDQNTEAFF	TGTGCCAGTAGTATAGATCAGAACACTGAAGCTTTCTTT
TRBV27	NA	NA	TRBJ1-6	CASSFRDSPLHF	TGTGCCAGCAGTTTCAGGGATTCACCCCTCCACTTT
TRBV7-2	NA	NA	TRBJ2-2	CASSRDSENTGELFF	TGTGCCAGCAGCCGGGACTCCGAGAACACCGGGGAGCTGTTTTTT
TRBV5-5	TRBD2	NA	TRBJ2-3	CASSFGGGTDTQYF	TGTGCCAGCAGCTTCGGGGGGGGCACAGATACGCAGTATTTT
TRBV11-2	TRBD2	NA	TRBJ2-1	CASSPNSGRANEQFF	TGTGCCAGCAGCCCAAATAGCGGGAGGGCTAATGAGCAGTTCTTC
TRBV2	NA	few	TRBJ1-4	CASSGQTNEKLFF	TGTGCCAGCAGTGGACAGACGAATGAAAAACTGTTTTTT
TRBV6-5	NA	NA	TRBJ1-6	CASSYSPGLINSPLHF	TGTGCCAGCAGCTACTCTCCGGGACTGATCAATTCACCCCTCCACTTT
TRBV30	NA	NA	TRBJ1-1	CAWAMGRSTEAFF	TGTGCCTGGGCTATGGGGAGATCGACTGAAGCTTTCTTT
TRBV9	TRBD1	NA	TRBJ1-2	CASSTPQGGVYGYTF	TGTGCCAGCAGCACCCCGCAGGGGGGCGTCTATGGCTACACCTTC
TRBV2	NA	few	TRBJ2-2	CASSGVAAGELFF	TGTGCCAGCAGTGGGGTAGCCGCCGGGGAGCTGTTTTTT
TRBV7-9	NA	NA	TRBJ1-3	CASRPDSDSGNTIYF	TGTGCCAGCAGACCGGACAGCGACTCTGGAAACACCATATATTTT
TRBV2	TRBD2	NA	TRBJ2-2	CASRDSGKNTGELFF	TGTGCCAGCAGAGACAGCGGGAAGAACACCGGGGAGCTGTTTTTT
TRBV9	TRBD2	NA	TRBJ2-1	CASSAGTSVGEQFF	TGTGCCAGCAGCGCCGGGACTAGTGTAGGTGAGCAGTTCTTC
TRBV6-2/TRBV6-3	TRBD1	NA	TRBJ2-7	CASSRGSYEQYF	TGTGCCAGCAGCAGGGGGTCCTACGAGCAGTACTTC
TRBV28	TRBD2	NA	TRBJ2-5	CASSMLAGGAETQYF	TGTGCCAGCAGTATGCTAGCGGGAGGGGCAGAGACCCAGTACTTC
TRBV7-2	TRBD2	NA	TRBJ2-7	CASSLRWLAGGNTYEQYF	TGTGCCAGCAGCTTAAGATGGCTAGCGGGGGGCAATACCTACGAGCAGTACTTC
TRBV12-3/TRBV12-4	TRBD1	NA	TRBJ1-1	CASSRGGEAFF	TGTGCCAGCAGTAGAGGGGGCGAAGCTTTCTTT
TRBV7-2	TRBD2	once	TRBJ2-3	CAGGGAADTQYF	TGTGCCGGCGGGGGGGCCGCAGATACGCAGTATTTT